This TCR beta chain was captured by sequencing in a study of shared clonotypes between healthy human individuals. Overall study context: Per-donor plates numbered three CD4 naive, three CD4 memory, two CD8 naive and one CD8 memory.

Clones were sequenced by immunoSEQ multiplex PCR, and TCRdb holds only the in-frame ones, with some missing. The table shows just over 2,000,000 clones, with 85% to 95% occurring only once. Trimming cost V 3 bases and J 4 bases; bases outside gene matches: 5. This CDR3 is 16 amino acids long. Germline V CDR1 and CDR2: MGHRA, YSYEKL. The origin of this receptor is a man aged 18 to 35 in good health. Sequenced sample: naive CD4+ T cells sorted from blood. Subset of the sample: CD45RA+ positively selected. This chain connects TRBV4-1 to TRBJ2-2; 10 bases are a match to TRBD1. The CDR3 is CASSHSGQGSTGELFF. The DNA of the CDR3 is TGCGCCAGCAGCCACTCGGGACAGGGGAGCACCGGGGAGCTGTTTTTT.